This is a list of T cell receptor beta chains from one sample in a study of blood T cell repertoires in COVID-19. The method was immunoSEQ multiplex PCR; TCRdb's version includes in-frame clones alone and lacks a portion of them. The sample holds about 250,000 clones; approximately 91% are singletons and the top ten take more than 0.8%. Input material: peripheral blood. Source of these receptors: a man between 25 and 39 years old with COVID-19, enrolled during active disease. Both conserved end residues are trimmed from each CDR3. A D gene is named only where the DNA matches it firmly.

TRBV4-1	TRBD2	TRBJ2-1	ASSHPHGTSGGRNEQF
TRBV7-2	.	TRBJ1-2	ASSRDSYGYT
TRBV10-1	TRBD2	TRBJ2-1	ASSPTSGSYNEQF
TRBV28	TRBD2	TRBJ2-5	ASKAASGGLETQY
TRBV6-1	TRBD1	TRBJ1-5	ASSERDRGDQPQH
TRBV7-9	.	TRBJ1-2	ASTQPGETGGLNYGYT
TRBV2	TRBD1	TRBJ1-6	ASSSIQGESPLH
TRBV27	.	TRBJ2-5	ASSLWPGRGETQY
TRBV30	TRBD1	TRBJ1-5	AWSVRQTGTGGPYGNQPQH
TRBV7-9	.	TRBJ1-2	ASSDWSNYGYT
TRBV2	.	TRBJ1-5	ASSEEHPSNQPQH
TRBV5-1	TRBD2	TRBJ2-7	ASSPERGTYEQY
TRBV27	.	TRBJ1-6	ASSQVRSTYNSPLH
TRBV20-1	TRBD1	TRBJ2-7	SASPNTDRGRYEQY
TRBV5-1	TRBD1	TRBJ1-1	ASSTQGAGDTEAF
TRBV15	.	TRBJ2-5	ATSRDRVETQY
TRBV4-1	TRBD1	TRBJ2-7	ASSLAPGQGSYEQY
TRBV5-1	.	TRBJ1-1	ASSLARISSLNTEAF
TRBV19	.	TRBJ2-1	ASSIVGRLDNEQF
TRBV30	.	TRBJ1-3	AWARGGTGNTIY
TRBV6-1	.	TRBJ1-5	ASSDQGRVNQPQH
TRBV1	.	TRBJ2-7	TSSQVRPLLAGSHHEQY
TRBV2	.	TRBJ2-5	ASRGGQTQY
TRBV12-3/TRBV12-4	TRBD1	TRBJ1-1	ASTRRGPAF
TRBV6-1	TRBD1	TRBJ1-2	ASSEVTGATGGYT
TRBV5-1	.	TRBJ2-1	ASSLELGAPYNEQF
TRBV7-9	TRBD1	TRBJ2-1	ASSLRQGAGEQF
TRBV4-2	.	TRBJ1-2	ASSQEGANYGYT
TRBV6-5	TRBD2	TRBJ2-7	ASSALAGGRYEQY
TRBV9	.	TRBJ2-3	ASSAEGGDGSLPSTDTQY
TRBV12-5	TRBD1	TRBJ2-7	ASGTGGLLYEQY